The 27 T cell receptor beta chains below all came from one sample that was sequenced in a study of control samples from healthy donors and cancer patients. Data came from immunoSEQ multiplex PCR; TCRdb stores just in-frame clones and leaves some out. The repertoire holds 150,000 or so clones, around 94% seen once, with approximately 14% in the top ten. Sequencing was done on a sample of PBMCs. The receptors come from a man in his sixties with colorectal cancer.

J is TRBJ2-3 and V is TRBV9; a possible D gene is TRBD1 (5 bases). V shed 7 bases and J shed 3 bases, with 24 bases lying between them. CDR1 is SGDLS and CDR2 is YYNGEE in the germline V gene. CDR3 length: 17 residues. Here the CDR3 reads CASSSGVWAGMTDTQYF. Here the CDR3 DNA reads TGTGCCAGCTCTTCTGGCGTCTGGGCAGGGATGACAGATACGCAGTATTTT.

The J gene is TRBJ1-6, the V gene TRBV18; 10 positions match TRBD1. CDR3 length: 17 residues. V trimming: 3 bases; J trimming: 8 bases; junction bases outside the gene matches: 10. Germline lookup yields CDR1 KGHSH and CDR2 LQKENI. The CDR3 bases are TGTGCCAGCTCACCCGTTCACGCCGGGACAGGGGATTCACCCCTCCACTTT. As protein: CASSPVHAGTGDSPLHF.

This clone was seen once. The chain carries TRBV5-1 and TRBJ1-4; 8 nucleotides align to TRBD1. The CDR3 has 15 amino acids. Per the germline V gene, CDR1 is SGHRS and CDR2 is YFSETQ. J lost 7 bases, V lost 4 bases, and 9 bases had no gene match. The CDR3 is CASSRRQGAGEKLFF. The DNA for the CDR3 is TGCGCCAGCAGCAGGAGGCAGGGGGCGGGTGAAAAACTGTTTTTT.

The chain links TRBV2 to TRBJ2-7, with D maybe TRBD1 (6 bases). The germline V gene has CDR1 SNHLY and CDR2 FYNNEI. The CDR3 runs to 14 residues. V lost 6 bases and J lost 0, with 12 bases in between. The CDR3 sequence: CASRRTESSYEQYF. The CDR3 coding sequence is TGTGCCAGCAGGCGGACAGAGAGCTCCTACGAGCAGTACTTC.

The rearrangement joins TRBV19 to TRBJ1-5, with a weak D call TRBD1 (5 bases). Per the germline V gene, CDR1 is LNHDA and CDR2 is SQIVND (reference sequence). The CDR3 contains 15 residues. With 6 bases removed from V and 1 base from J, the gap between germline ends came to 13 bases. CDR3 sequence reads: CASRKTGGSNQPQHF. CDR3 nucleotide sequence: TGTGCCAGTAGGAAAACAGGAGGGAGCAATCAGCCCCAGCATTTT. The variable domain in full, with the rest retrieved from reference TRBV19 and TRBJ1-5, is DGGITQSPKYLFRKEGQNVTLSCEQNLNHDAMYWYRQDPGQGLRLIYYSQIVNDFQKGDIAEGYSVSREKKESFPLTVTSAQKNPTAFYLCASRKTGGSNQPQHFGDGTRLSIL.

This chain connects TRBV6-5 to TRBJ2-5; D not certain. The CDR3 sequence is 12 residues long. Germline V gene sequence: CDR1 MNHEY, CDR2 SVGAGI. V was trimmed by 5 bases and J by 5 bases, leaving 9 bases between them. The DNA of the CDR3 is TGTGCCAGCAGTACAGAAGTGGAGACCCAGTACTTC. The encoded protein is CASSTEVETQYF.

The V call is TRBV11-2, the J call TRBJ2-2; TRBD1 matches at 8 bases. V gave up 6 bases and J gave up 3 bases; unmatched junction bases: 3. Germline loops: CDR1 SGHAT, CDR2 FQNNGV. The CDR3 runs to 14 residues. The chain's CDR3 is CASRNRGDTGELFF. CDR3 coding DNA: TGTGCCAGCAGAAACAGGGGGGACACCGGGGAGCTGTTTTTT.

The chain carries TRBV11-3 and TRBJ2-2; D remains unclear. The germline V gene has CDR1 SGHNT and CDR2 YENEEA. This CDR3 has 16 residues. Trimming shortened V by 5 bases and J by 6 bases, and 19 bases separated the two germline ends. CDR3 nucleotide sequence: TGTGCCAGCAGCGGCGACCGGGCCCACCGACCCGGGGAGCTGTTTTTT. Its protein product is CASSGDRAHRPGELFF.

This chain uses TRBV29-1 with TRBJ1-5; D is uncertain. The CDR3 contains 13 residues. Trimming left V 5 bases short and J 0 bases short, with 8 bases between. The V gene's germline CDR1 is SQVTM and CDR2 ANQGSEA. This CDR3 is CSVTDYSNQPQHF. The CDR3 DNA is TGCAGCGTTACCGATTATAGCAATCAGCCCCAGCATTTT.

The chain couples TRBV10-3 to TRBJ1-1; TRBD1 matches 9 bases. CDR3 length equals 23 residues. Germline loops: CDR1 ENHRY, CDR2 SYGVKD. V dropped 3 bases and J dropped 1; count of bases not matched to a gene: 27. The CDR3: CAISDPLSPGTGRVAGKNTEAFF. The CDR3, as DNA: TGTGCCATCAGTGACCCGCTATCCCCCGGGACAGGGAGGGTGGCAGGGAAGAACACTGAAGCTTTCTTT.

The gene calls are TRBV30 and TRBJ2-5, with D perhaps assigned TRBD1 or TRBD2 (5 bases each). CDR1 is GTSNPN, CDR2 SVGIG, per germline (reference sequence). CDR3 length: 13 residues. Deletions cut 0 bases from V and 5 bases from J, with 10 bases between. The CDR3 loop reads CAWSVRGAETQYF. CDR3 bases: TGTGCCTGGAGTGTAAGAGGGGCGGAGACCCAGTACTTC. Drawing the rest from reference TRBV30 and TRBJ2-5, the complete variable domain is SQTIHQWPATLVQPVGSPLSLECTVEGTSNPNLYWYRQAAGRGLQLLFYSVGIGQISSEVPQNLSASRPQDRQFILSSKKLLLSDSGFYLCAWSVRGAETQYFGPGTRLLVL.

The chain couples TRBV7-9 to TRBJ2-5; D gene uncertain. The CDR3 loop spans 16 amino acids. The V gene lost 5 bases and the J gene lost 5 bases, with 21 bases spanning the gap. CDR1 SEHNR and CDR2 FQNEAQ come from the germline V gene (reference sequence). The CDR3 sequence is CASSTAWELEGETQYF. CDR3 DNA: TGTGCCAGCAGCACTGCGTGGGAACTTGAAGGGGAGACCCAGTACTTC.

CDR3: CASTQGVTGANVLTF. CDR3 nucleotides: TGTGCCAGCACCCAGGGGGTGACTGGGGCCAACGTCCTGACTTTC. The chain joins TRBV27 to TRBJ2-6; TRBD1 aligns across 7 bases. CDR3 length: 15 amino acids. V was clipped by 7 bases and J by 2 bases; unmatched bases: 5. Per germline, CDR1 MNHEY and CDR2 SMNVEV (reference sequence).

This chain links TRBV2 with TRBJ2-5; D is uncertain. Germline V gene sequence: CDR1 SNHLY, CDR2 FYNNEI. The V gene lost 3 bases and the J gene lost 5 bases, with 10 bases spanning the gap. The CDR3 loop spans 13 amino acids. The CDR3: CASSEGFLETQYF. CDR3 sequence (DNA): TGTGCCAGCAGTGAGGGCTTTTTGGAGACCCAGTACTTC.

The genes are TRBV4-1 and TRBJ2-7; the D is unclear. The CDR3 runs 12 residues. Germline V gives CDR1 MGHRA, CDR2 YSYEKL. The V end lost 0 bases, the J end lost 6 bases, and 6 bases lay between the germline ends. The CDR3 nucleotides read TGCGCCAGCAGCCAAGATCTGGGCGAGCAGTACTTC. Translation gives CASSQDLGEQYF.

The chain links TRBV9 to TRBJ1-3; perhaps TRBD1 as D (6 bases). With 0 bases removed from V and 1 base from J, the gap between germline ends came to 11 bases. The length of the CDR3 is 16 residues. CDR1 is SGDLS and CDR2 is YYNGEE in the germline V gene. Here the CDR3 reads CASSVAGGGSGNTIYF. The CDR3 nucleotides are TGTGCCAGCAGCGTAGCGGGAGGGGGATCTGGAAACACCATATATTTT.

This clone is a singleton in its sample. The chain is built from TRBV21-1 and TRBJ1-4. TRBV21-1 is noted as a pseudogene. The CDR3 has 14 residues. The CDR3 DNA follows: TGTGCCAGCAGCCAGCGGGACACCAATGAAAAACTGTTTTTT. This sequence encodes CASSQRDTNEKLFF.

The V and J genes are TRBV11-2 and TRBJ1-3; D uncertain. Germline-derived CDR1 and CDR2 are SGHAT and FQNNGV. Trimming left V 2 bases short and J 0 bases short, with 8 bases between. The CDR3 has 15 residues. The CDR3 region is CASSLTGNSGNTIYF. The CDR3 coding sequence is TGTGCCAGCAGCTTAACGGGCAACTCTGGAAACACCATATATTTT.

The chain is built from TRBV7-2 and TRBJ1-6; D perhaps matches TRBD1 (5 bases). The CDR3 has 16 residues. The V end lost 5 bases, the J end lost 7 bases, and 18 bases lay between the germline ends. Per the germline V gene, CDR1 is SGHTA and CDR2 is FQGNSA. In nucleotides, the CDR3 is TGTGCCAGCAGCCTCAGTGCGGGGGAGGGGAATTCACCCCTCCACTTT. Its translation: CASSLSAGEGNSPLHF.

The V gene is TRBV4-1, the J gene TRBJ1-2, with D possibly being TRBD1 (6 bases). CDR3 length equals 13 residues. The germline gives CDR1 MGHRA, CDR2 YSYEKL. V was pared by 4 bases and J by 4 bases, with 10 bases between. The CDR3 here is CASSPGETYGYTF. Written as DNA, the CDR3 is TGCGCCAGCAGCCCAGGGGAGACCTATGGCTACACCTTC.

CDR3 sequence (DNA): TGTGCCAGCAGTGAAGCCCAGGGCGCCGGGGAGCTGTTTTTT. This codes for CASSEAQGAGELFF. V gene TRBV2 combines with J gene TRBJ2-2, with a tentative D call TRBD1 (5 bases). The germline CDR1 and CDR2 sequences are SNHLY and FYNNEI. V lost 0 bases and J lost 6, with 8 bases in between. The CDR3 runs to 14 residues. The full variable domain, completed using reference TRBV2 and TRBJ2-2, is EPEVTQTPSHQVTQMGQEVILRCVPISNHLYFYWYRQILGQKVEFLVSFYNNEISEKSEIFDDQFSVERPDGSNFTLKIRSTKLEDSAMYFCASSEAQGAGELFFGEGSRLTVL.

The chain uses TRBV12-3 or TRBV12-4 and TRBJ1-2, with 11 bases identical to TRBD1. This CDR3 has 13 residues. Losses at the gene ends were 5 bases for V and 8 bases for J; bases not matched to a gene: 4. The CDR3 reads CASSPDRGQGYTF. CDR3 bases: TGTGCCAGCAGTCCGGACAGGGGGCAAGGCTACACCTTC.

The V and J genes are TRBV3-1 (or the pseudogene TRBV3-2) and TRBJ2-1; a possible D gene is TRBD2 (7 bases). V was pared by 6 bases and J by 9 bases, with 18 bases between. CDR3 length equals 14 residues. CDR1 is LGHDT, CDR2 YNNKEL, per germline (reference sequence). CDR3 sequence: CASSERGANGEQFF. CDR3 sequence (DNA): TGTGCCAGCAGTGAACGGGGGGCGAACGGTGAGCAGTTCTTC.

In DNA, the CDR3 is TGTGCCACCCAACAGGGTTCTGGAAACACCATATATTTT. Its translation is CATQQGSGNTIYF. This chain links TRBV2 with TRBJ1-3; D perhaps matches TRBD1 (6 bases). CDR1 and CDR2 from the germline V gene are SNHLY and FYNNEI. Between the trimmed V and J ends, which lost 10 bases and 1 base, there was a span of 11 bases. CDR3 length equals 13 residues. Supplemented by reference TRBV2 and TRBJ1-3, the full variable domain reads EPEVTQTPSHQVTQMGQEVILRCVPISNHLYFYWYRQILGQKVEFLVSFYNNEISEKSEIFDDQFSVERPDGSNFTLKIRSTKLEDSAMYFCATQQGSGNTIYFGEGSWLTVV.

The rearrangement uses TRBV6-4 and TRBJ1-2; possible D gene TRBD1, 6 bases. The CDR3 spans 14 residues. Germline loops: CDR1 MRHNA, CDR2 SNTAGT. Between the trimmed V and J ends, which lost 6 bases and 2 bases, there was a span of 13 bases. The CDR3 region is CASSPGHWNYGYTF. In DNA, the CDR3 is TGTGCCAGCAGCCCGGGACACTGGAACTATGGCTACACCTTC.

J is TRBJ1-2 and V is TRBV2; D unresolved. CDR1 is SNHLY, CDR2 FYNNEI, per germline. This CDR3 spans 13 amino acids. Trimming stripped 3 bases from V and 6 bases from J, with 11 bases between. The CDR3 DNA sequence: TGTGCCAGCAGTGAGCCCTTTGAACATGGCTACACCTTC. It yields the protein CASSEPFEHGYTF.

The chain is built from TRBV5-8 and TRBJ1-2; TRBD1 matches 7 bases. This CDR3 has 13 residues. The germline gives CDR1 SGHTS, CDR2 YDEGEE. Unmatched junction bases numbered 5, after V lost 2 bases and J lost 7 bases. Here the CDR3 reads CASSLPQGSGYTF. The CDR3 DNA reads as TGTGCCAGCAGCTTACCACAGGGGTCTGGCTACACCTTC.